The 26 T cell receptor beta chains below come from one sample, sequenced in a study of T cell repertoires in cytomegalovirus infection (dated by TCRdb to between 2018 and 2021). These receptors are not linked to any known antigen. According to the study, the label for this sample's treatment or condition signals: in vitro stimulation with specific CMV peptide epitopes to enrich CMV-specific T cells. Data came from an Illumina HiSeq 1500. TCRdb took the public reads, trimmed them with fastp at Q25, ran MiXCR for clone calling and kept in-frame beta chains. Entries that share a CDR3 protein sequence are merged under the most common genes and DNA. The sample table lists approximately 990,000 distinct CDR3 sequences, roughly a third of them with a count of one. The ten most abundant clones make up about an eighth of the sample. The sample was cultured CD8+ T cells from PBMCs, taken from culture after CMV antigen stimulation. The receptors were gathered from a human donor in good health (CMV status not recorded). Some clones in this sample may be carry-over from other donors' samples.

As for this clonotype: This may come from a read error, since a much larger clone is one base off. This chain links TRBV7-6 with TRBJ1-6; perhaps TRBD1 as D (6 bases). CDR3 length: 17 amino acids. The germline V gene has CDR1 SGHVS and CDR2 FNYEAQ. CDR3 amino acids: CASSSSVGGTYNSPIHF. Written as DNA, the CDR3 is TGTGCCAGCAGCTCCTCCGTAGGGGGGACTTATAATTCACCCATCCACTTT.

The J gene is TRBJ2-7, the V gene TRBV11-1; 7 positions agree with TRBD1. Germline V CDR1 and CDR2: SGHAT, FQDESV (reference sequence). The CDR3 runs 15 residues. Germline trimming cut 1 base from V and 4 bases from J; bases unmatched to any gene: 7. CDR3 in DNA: TGTGCCAGCAGCTTAGGACAGGGTGTCGGGTACGAGCAGTACTTC. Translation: CASSLGQGVGYEQYF.

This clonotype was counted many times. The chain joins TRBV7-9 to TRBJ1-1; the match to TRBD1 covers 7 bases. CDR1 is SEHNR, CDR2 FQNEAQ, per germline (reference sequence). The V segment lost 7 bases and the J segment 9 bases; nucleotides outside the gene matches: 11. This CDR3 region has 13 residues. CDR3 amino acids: CASIHRGSFKAFF. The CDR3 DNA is TGTGCCAGCATACACAGGGGATCATTTAAAGCTTTCTTT.

The CDR3 sequence: CASRTGEETQYF. DNA for the CDR3: TGTGCCAGCAGAACGGGGGAAGAGACCCAGTACTTC. The chain carries TRBV6-6 and TRBJ2-5, with a weak D call TRBD2 (6 bases). The germline CDR1 and CDR2 sequences are MNHNY and SVGAGI (reference sequence). The length of the CDR3 is 12 residues. V was clipped by 6 bases and J by 3 bases, with 8 bases between them.

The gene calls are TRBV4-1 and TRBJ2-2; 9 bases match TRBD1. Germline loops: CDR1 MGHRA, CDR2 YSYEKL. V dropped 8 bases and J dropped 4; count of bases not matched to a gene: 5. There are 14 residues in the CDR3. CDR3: CASSDRGSTGELFF. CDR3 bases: TGCGCCAGCTCAGACAGGGGGTCCACCGGGGAGCTGTTTTTT.

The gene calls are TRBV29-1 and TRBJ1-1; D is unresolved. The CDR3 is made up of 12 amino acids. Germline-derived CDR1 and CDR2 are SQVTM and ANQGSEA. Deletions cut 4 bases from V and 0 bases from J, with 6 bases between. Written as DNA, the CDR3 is TGCAGCGTTGCACGGGTGAACACTGAAGCTTTCTTT. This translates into CSVARVNTEAFF. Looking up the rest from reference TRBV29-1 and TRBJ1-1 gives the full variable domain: SAVISQKPSRDICQRGTSLTIQCQVDSQVTMMFWYRQQPGQSLTLIATANQGSEATYESGFVIDKFPISRPNLTFSTLTVSNMSPEDSSIYLCSVARVNTEAFFGQGTRLTVV.

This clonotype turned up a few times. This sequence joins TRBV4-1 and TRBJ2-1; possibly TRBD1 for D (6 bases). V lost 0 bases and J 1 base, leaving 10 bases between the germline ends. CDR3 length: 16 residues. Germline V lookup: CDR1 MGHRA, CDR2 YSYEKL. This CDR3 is CASSQDAGVSYNEQFF. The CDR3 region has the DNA TGCGCCAGCAGCCAAGATGCAGGGGTATCCTACAATGAGCAGTTCTTC.

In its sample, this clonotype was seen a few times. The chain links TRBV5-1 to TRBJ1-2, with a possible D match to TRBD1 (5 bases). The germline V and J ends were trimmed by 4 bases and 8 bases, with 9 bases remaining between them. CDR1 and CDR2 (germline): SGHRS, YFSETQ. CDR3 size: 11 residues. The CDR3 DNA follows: TGCGCCAGCAGCATAGGACAAGGCTACACCTTC. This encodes CASSIGQGYTF. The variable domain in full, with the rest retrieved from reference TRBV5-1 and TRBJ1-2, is KAGVTQTPRYLIKTRGQQVTLSCSPISGHRSVSWYQQTPGQGLQFLFEYFSETQRNKGNFPGRFSGRQFSNSRSEMNVSTLELGDSALYLCASSIGQGYTFGSGTRLTVV.

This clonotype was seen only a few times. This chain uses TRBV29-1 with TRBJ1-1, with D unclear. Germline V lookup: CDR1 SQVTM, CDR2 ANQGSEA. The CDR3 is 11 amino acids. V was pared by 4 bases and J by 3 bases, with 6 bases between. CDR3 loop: CSVAGDTEAFF. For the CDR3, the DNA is TGCAGCGTTGCCGGGGACACTGAAGCTTTCTTT.

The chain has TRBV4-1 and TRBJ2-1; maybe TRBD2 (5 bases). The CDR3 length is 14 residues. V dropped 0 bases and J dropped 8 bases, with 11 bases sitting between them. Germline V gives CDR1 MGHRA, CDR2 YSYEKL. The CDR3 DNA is TGCGCCAGCAGCCAAGAAAACCTCGGGGATGAGCAGTTCTTC. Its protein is CASSQENLGDEQFF.

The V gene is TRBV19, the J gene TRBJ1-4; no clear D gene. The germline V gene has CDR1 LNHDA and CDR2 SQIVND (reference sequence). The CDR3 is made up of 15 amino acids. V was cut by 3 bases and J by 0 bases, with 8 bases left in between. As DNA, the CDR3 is TGTGCCAGTAGTATCCTGGCAGCAACTAATGAAAAACTGTTTTTT. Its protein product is CASSILAATNEKLFF.

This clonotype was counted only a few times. For the CDR3, the DNA is TGTGCCAGCAGTGAACCCCCGGGGAAGCTGTTTTTT. Translation gives CASSEPPGKLFF. The chain combines TRBV6-1 with TRBJ2-2; the D gene is possibly TRBD2 (5 bases). V gave up 2 bases and J gave up 12 bases, with 10 bases separating them. This CDR3 has 12 amino acids. Germline V gives CDR1 MNHNS, CDR2 SASEGT.

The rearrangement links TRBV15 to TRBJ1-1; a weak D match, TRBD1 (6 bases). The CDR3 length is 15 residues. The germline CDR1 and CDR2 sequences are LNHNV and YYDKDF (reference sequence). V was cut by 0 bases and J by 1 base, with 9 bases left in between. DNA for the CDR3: TGTGCCACCAGCAGAGAGAGGGGGGGGAACACTGAAGCTTTCTTT. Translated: CATSRERGGNTEAFF.

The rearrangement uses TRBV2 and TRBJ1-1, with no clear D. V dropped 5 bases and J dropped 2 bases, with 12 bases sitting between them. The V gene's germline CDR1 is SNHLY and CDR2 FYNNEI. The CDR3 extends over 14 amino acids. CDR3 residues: CASSLRYPNTEAFF. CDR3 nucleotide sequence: TGTGCCAGCAGTTTGCGATATCCCAACACTGAAGCTTTCTTT.

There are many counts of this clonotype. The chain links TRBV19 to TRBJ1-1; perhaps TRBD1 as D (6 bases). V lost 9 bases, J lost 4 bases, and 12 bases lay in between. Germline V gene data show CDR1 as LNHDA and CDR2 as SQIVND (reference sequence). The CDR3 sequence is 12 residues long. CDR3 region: CASRGGGTEAFF. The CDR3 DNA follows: TGTGCCAGCAGGGGAGGGGGCACTGAAGCTTTCTTT.

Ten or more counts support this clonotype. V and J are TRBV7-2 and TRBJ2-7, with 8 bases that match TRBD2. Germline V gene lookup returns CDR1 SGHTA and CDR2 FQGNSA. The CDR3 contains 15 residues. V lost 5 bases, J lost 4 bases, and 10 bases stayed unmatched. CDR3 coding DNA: TGTGCCAGCAGCCCTTCGTGGAGCGGGGGTTACGAGCAGTACTTC. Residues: CASSPSWSGGYEQYF.

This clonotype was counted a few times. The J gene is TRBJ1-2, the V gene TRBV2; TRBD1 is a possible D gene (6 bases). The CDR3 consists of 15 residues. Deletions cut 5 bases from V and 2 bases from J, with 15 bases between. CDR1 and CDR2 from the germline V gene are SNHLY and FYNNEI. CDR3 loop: CASSPDRTLNYGYTF. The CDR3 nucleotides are TGTGCCAGCAGTCCTGACAGGACACTGAACTATGGCTACACCTTC.

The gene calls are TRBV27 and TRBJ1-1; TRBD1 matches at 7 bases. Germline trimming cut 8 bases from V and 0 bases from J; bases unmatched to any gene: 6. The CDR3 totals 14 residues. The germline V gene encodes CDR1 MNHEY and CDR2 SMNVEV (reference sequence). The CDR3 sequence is CASWDSQMNTEAFF. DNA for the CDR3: TGTGCCAGCTGGGACAGCCAAATGAACACTGAAGCTTTCTTT.

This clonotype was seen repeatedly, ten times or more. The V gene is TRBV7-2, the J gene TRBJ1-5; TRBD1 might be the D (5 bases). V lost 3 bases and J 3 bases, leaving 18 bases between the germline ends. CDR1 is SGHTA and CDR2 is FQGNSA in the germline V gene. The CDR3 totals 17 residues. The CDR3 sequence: CASSLNRAGRVNQPQHF. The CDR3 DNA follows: TGTGCCAGCAGCTTGAACCGGGCAGGGAGGGTCAATCAGCCCCAGCATTTT. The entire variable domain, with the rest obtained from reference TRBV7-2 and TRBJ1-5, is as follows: GAGVSQSPSNKVTEKGKDVELRCDPISGHTALYWYRQSLGQGLEFLIYFQGNSAPDKSGLPSDRFSAERTGGSVSTLTIQRTQQEDSAVYLCASSLNRAGRVNQPQHFGDGTRLSIL.

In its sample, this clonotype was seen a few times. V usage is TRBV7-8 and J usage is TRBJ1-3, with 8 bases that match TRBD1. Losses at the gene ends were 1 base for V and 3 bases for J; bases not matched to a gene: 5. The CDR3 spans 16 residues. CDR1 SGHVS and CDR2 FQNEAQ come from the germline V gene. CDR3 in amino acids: CASSLGPGGVGNTIYF. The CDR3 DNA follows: TGTGCCAGCAGCTTAGGTCCAGGGGGCGTTGGAAACACCATATATTTT.

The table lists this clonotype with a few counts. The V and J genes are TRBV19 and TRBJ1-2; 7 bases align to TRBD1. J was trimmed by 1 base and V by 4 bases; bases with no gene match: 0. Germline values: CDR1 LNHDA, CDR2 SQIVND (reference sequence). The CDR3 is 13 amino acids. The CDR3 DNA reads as TGTGCCAGTAGTAGGGACAGTAACTATGGCTACACCTTC. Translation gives CASSRDSNYGYTF.

The CDR3 DNA is TGTGCCAGCAGCCAAGTGGGACTAGCTCAAGAGACCCAGTACTTC. The encoded protein is CASSQVGLAQETQYF. This rearrangement joins TRBV14 to TRBJ2-5, with TRBD2 matching 9 bases. This CDR3 contains 15 residues. In germline, CDR1 is SGHDN, CDR2 FVKESK. The ends lost 1 base at V and 2 bases at J; junction bases unmatched: 2.

CDR3 nucleotides: TGTGCCAGTAGTCCAGGGAGAGGGGATCTAAACATTCAGTACTTC. Translated: CASSPGRGDLNIQYF. This rearrangement joins TRBV19 to TRBJ2-4; D may correspond to TRBD1 or TRBD2 (5 bases each). Germline V gene sequence: CDR1 LNHDA, CDR2 SQIVND (reference sequence). With 5 bases removed from V and 6 bases from J, the gap between germline ends came to 17 bases. This CDR3 is built from 15 residues. Full variable domain (missing parts from reference TRBV19 and TRBJ2-4): DGGITQSPKYLFRKEGQNVTLSCEQNLNHDAMYWYRQDPGQGLRLIYYSQIVNDFQKGDIAEGYSVSREKKESFPLTVTSAQKNPTAFYLCASSPGRGDLNIQYFGAGTRLSVL.

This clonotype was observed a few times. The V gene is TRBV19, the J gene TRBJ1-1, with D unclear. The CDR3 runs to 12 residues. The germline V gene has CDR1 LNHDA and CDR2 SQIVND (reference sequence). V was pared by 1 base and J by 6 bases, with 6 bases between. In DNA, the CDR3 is TGTGCCAGTAGTATAGGTTTCGCTGAAGCTTTCTTT. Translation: CASSIGFAEAFF.

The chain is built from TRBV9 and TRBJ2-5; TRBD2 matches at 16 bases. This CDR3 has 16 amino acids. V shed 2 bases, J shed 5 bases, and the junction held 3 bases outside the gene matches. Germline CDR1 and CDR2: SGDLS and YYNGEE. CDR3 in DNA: TGTGCCAGCAGCGTGGGACTAGCGGGGGGGCCGGAGACCCAGTACTTC. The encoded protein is CASSVGLAGGPETQYF.

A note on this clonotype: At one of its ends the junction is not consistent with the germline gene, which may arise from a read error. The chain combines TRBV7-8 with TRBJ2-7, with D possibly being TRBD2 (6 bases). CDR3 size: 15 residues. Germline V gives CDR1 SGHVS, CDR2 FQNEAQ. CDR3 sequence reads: CATSGVGGATYEQYF. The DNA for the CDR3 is TGTGCCACCAGCGGAGTTGGAGGGGCTACCTACGAGCAGTACTTC.